Below, 25 T cell receptor beta chains from the same sample are listed, as sequenced in a study of blood T cell repertoires in COVID-19. Profiling relied on immunoSEQ multiplex PCR, and the TCRdb table lists in-frame clones only, not all of them. This sample yields about 110,000 clones, of which 80% to 90% are seen a single time; approximately 30% belongs to the top ten. Specimen: peripheral blood. The receptors were gathered from a woman of 80 years or more with acute or convalescent COVID-19.

This chain joins TRBV19 and TRBJ1-2; TRBD1 matches at 9 bases. The germline V gene has CDR1 LNHDA and CDR2 SQIVND (reference sequence). Losses at the gene ends were 3 bases for V and 6 bases for J; bases not matched to a gene: 5. The CDR3 has 14 amino acids. The CDR3 DNA reads as TGTGCCAGTAGTATTTTGGGGACAGGGAATGGCTACACCTTC. Translation gives CASSILGTGNGYTF.

The V gene is TRBV9, the J gene TRBJ1-1; 7 bases are a match to TRBD1. The CDR3 extends over 15 amino acids. The germline CDR1 and CDR2 sequences are SGDLS and YYNGEE. Trimming took 0 bases from V and 5 from J; bases not matched to a gene: 7. As DNA, the CDR3 is TGTGCCAGCAGCGTAGGAGGGGGCGAGGGGACTGAAGCTTTCTTT. The encoded protein is CASSVGGGEGTEAFF.

The rearrangement joins TRBV19 to TRBJ1-1; 9 bases are shared with TRBD1. The CDR3 length is 15 residues. Trimming cost V 6 bases and J 10 bases; bases outside gene matches: 15. In germline, CDR1 is LNHDA, CDR2 SQIVND (reference sequence). CDR3 DNA sequence: TGTGCCAGTAGGAAGCGGGACAGGGCCCTGCAAGGAGCTTTCTTT. Translated: CASRKRDRALQGAFF. Drawing the rest from reference TRBV19 and TRBJ1-1, the complete variable domain is DGGITQSPKYLFRKEGQNVTLSCEQNLNHDAMYWYRQDPGQGLRLIYYSQIVNDFQKGDIAEGYSVSREKKESFPLTVTSAQKNPTAFYLCASRKRDRALQGAFFGQGTRLTVV.

The V call is TRBV7-6, the J call TRBJ2-1; no reliable D call. The CDR3 covers 8 residues. The germline V gene encodes CDR1 SGHVS and CDR2 FNYEAQ. Trimming removed 6 bases from V and 14 bases from J, with 5 bases in between. CDR3 nucleotide sequence: TGTGCCAGCAGTCAGGAGTTCTTC. Translating it yields CASSQEFF.

The chain carries TRBV27 and TRBJ1-6; D might be TRBD1 (6 bases). V lost 6 bases to trimming and J lost 9 bases, with 15 bases between them. The germline V gene encodes CDR1 MNHEY and CDR2 SMNVEV (reference sequence). The CDR3 is made up of 14 amino acids. This CDR3 reads CASSLQGEISPLHF. The CDR3 nucleotides are TGTGCCAGCAGCCTACAGGGTGAAATTTCACCCCTCCACTTT.

The rearrangement uses TRBV7-8 and TRBJ1-2; TRBD1 agrees at 9 bases. Looked up from germline, CDR1 is SGHVS and CDR2 is FQNEAQ. J was trimmed by 2 bases and V by 5 bases; bases with no gene match: 3. The CDR3 extends over 14 amino acids. The CDR3 nucleotides are TGTGCCAGCAGCCCAGGACAGGGGAACTATGGCTACACCTTC. Its translation is CASSPGQGNYGYTF.

The J gene is TRBJ1-2, the V gene TRBV6-5, with D perhaps matching TRBD1 (6 bases). Looked up from germline, CDR1 is MNHEY and CDR2 is SVGAGI. Trimming stripped 1 base from V and 8 bases from J, with 20 bases between. The CDR3 totals 16 residues. The CDR3 here is CASSYYSGGGARGYTF. CDR3 nucleotides: TGTGCCAGCAGTTACTATTCCGGTGGGGGGGCGCGGGGCTACACCTTC.

The J gene is TRBJ1-6, the V gene TRBV27; D not resolved. V lost 5 bases to trimming and J lost 8 bases, with 22 bases between them. This CDR3 is 17 amino acids long. Germline V CDR1 and CDR2: MNHEY, SMNVEV (reference sequence). CDR3 DNA: TGTGCCAGCAGTACCACCCCGACCGGGAGGCGGGATTCACCCCTCCACTTT. The encoded protein is CASSTTPTGRRDSPLHF.

This chain connects TRBV21-1 to TRBJ1-2. TRBV21-1 is a documented pseudogene. CDR3 length: 19 amino acids. CDR3 sequence: CASSKEVAAQRPGSYGYTF. As DNA, the CDR3 is TGTGCCAGCAGCAAAGAGGTTGCAGCTCAGCGTCCGGGGAGCTATGGCTACACCTTC.

This clone has a single count. The J gene is TRBJ1-1, the V gene TRBV6-5, with TRBD1 matching 9 bases. Germline trimming cut 4 bases from V and 11 bases from J; bases unmatched to any gene: 5. The CDR3 totals 12 residues. CDR1 and CDR2 (germline): MNHEY, SVGAGI. The CDR3 loop is CASSSAGQGAFF. DNA for the CDR3: TGTGCCAGCAGTTCCGCCGGACAGGGGGCTTTCTTT.

The rearrangement links TRBV27 to TRBJ1-1, with TRBD1 as a possible D gene (5 bases). The CDR3 is 16 amino acids. CDR1 MNHEY and CDR2 SMNVEV come from the germline V gene (reference sequence). Trimming pared 3 bases from V and 3 bases from J, leaving 17 bases between. The CDR3 DNA reads as TGTGCCAGCAGTTTTGATCAGGGAACCCCACACACTGAAGCTTTCTTT. Translated, it gives CASSFDQGTPHTEAFF.

The V gene is TRBV3-1 (or the pseudogene TRBV3-2), the J gene TRBJ1-2; the D is unclear. V was cut by 1 base and J by 1 base, with 7 bases left in between. CDR1 is LGHDT and CDR2 is YNNKEL in the germline V gene (reference sequence). The CDR3 consists of 14 residues. CDR3 coding DNA: TGTGCCAGCAGCCAAGGGGCAGTTAACTATGGCTACACCTTC. As protein: CASSQGAVNYGYTF.

V and J are TRBV2 and TRBJ2-1, with TRBD2 matching 11 bases. After removal of 6 bases from V and 6 bases from J, the junction contained 7 bases not matched to a gene. Per the germline V gene, CDR1 is SNHLY and CDR2 is FYNNEI. The CDR3 has 15 residues. The CDR3 DNA reads as TGTGCCAGCAGCATGACTAGCGGGAACCTCAATGAGCAGTTCTTC. Translated, it gives CASSMTSGNLNEQFF.

The chain joins TRBV19 to TRBJ1-1, with 9 positions matching TRBD1. With V trimmed by 5 bases and J by 6 bases, 4 bases remained unmatched. Per the germline V gene, CDR1 is LNHDA and CDR2 is SQIVND (reference sequence). This CDR3 has 13 residues. The CDR3 DNA sequence: TGTGCCAGTAGTGTGGACAGGGGATCTGAAGCTTTCTTT. This encodes CASSVDRGSEAFF.

This rearrangement joins TRBV28 to TRBJ1-5; no definite D call. V dropped 6 bases and J dropped 6 bases, with 21 bases sitting between them. Germline values: CDR1 MDHEN, CDR2 SYDVKM. The CDR3 contains 16 residues. This chain's CDR3 is CASRYGRVQEGQPQHF. In nucleotides, the CDR3 is TGTGCCAGCAGGTACGGACGGGTGCAGGAGGGTCAGCCCCAGCATTTT.

This clone has just a few counts. The rearrangement uses TRBV9 and TRBJ2-7, with 7 bases fitting TRBD1. From germline, CDR1 is SGDLS and CDR2 YYNGEE. The CDR3 totals 14 residues. V shed 1 base, J shed 3 bases, and the junction held 4 bases outside the gene matches. As DNA, the CDR3 is TGTGCCAGCAGCGTAACAGGGGTAAGCTACGAGCAGTACTTC. This gives the protein CASSVTGVSYEQYF.

V is TRBV7-3 and J is TRBJ2-3; a weak D match, TRBD1 (5 bases). Between the trimmed V and J ends, which lost 4 bases and 4 bases, there was a span of 12 bases. There are 14 residues in the CDR3. Germline-derived CDR1 and CDR2 are SGHTA and FQGTGA. Written as DNA, the CDR3 is TGTGCCAGCAGCTCATTAGGGGCCGCAGATACGCAGTATTTT. This gives the protein CASSSLGAADTQYF.

The V call is TRBV27, the J call TRBJ1-1; D possibly corresponds to TRBD1 (5 bases). The ends were cut back, 8 bases at V and 4 bases at J, with 14 bases in the middle. Looked up from germline, CDR1 is MNHEY and CDR2 is SMNVEV (reference sequence). The CDR3 loop spans 13 amino acids. DNA for the CDR3: TGTGCCAGCCGCCAGGGTCAGCCCACTGAAGCTTTCTTT. Its protein is CASRQGQPTEAFF.

The chain uses TRBV27 and TRBJ1-2; 9 bases fit TRBD1. CDR1 is MNHEY, CDR2 SMNVEV, per germline (reference sequence). V gave up 7 bases and J gave up 8 bases; unmatched junction bases: 5. The CDR3 extends over 12 amino acids. Written as DNA, the CDR3 is TGTGCCAGCATCGGGACAGGGAAGGGCTACACCTTC. Translated: CASIGTGKGYTF.

This chain links TRBV7-2 with TRBJ2-5, with TRBD1 as a possible D gene (6 bases). The V and J ends lost 2 bases and 5 bases respectively, with 15 bases between them. The V gene's germline CDR1 is SGHTA and CDR2 FQGNSA. This CDR3 comprises 15 residues. The CDR3 DNA follows: TGTGCCAGCAGCTTATGGGTACAGGGTACGGAGACCCAGTACTTC. This codes for CASSLWVQGTETQYF. The full variable domain, in which reference TRBV7-2 and TRBJ2-5 provide the parts outside the CDR3, is GAGVSQSPSNKVTEKGKDVELRCDPISGHTALYWYRQSLGQGLEFLIYFQGNSAPDKSGLPSDRFSAERTGGSVSTLTIQRTQQEDSAVYLCASSLWVQGTETQYFGPGTRLLVL.

J is TRBJ2-7 and V is TRBV19, with D perhaps TRBD2 (6 bases). The V end was cut by 2 bases, the J end by 5 bases, with 7 bases between. This CDR3 is 12 amino acids long. CDR1 is LNHDA and CDR2 is SQIVND in the germline V gene (reference sequence). The CDR3 here is CASSIWGDEQYF. In DNA form, the CDR3 reads TGTGCCAGTAGTATATGGGGGGACGAGCAGTACTTC.

The J gene is TRBJ2-1, the V gene TRBV5-1; the match to TRBD2 covers 9 bases. The ends lost 4 bases at V and 0 bases at J; junction bases unmatched: 8. Germline lookup yields CDR1 SGHRS and CDR2 YFSETQ. This CDR3 spans 17 amino acids. The CDR3: CASSPMGAGGSYNEQFF. In nucleotides, the CDR3 is TGCGCCAGCAGCCCCATGGGAGCGGGGGGCTCCTACAATGAGCAGTTCTTC.

This chain uses TRBV7-9 with TRBJ1-1, with TRBD1 identical over 7 bases. Germline loops: CDR1 SEHNR, CDR2 FQNEAQ (reference sequence). The CDR3 spans 17 residues. V gave up 1 base and J gave up 7 bases; unmatched junction bases: 15. The CDR3 is CASSLEPLTLTGIEAFF. CDR3 DNA: TGTGCCAGCAGCTTAGAGCCGTTAACTCTGACAGGGATTGAAGCTTTCTTT.

This clone was detected a few times. V usage is TRBV15 and J usage is TRBJ2-7; TRBD1 agrees at 8 bases. J lost 2 bases, V lost 0 bases, and 3 bases had no gene match. The CDR3 extends over 15 amino acids. CDR1 is LNHNV and CDR2 is YYDKDF in the germline V gene (reference sequence). In DNA form, the CDR3 reads TGTGCCACCAGCAGAGAACCGGGACAGGCCTACGAGCAGTACTTC. The encoded protein is CATSREPGQAYEQYF.

The chain uses TRBV12-3 or TRBV12-4 and TRBJ2-3; 7 bases line up with TRBD1. The V and J ends lost 3 bases and 6 bases, in that order; junction bases with no gene match: 3. The length of the CDR3 is 13 residues. CDR3 nucleotides: TGTGCCAGCAGTTTTCAAGGGGGCGATACGCAGTATTTT. Translation: CASSFQGGDTQYF.